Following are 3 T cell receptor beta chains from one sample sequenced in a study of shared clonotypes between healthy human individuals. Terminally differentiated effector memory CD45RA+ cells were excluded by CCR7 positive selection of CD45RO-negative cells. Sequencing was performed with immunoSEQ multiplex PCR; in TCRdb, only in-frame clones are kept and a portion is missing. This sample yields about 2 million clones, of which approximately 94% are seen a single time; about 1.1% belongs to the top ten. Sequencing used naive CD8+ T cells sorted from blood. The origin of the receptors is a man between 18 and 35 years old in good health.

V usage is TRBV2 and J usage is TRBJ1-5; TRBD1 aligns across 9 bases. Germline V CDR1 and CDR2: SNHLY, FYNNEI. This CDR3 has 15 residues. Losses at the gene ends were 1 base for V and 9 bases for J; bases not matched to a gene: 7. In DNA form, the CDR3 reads TGTGCCAGCAGTGAAGTGGAACAGGGGGCAGTGCCCCAGCATTTT. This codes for CASSEVEQGAVPQHF.

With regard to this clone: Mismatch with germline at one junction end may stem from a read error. The CDR3 nucleotides read TGTGCTAGCAGCCCAATGTCCGGGACGCTAAGCTCCTACGAGCAGTACTTC. This codes for CASSPMSGTLSSYEQYF. The chain recombines TRBV7-7 with TRBJ2-7; D may match TRBD1 or TRBD2 (5 bases each). The CDR3 length is 17 residues. Germline CDR1 SSHAT, CDR2 FNYEAQ (reference sequence).

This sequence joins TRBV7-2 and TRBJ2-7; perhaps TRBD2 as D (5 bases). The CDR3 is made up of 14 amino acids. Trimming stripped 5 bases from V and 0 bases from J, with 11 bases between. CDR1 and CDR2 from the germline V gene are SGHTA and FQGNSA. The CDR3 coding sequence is TGTGCCAGCAGCCCCCGTCGGGACTCCTACGAGCAGTACTTC. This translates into CASSPRRDSYEQYF.